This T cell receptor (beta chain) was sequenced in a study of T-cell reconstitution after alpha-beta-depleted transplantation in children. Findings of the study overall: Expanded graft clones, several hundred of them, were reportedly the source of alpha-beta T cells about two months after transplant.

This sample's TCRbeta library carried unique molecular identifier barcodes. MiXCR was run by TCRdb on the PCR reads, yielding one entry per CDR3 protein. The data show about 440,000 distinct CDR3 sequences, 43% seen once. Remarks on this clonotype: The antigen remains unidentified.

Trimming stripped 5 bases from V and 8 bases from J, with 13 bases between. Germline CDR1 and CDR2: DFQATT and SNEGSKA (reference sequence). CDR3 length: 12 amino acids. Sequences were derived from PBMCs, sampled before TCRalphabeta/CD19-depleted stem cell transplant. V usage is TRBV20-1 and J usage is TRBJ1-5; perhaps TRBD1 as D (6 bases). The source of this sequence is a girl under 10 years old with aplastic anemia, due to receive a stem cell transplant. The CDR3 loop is CSAGPQGKPQHF. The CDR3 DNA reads TGCAGTGCTGGCCCACAGGGAAAGCCCCAGCATTTT.